This T cell receptor beta chain was found in a study of blood T cell repertoires in COVID-19. Overall study context: In each case, the material was cDNA or gDNA derived from T cells, B-cell-depleted T cells, or PBMCs.

Per the original methods: It was from reference gene primer amplification that nucleated cell counts were estimated. Repertoires were generated with immunoSEQ multiplex PCR, while TCRdb's copy carries only in-frame clones and drops some. Clone size and the V and J calls come from that table; the DNA yielded D and trimming. The sample carries approximately 150,000 clones, around 90% recorded once. Germline CDR1 and CDR2: ENHRY and SYGVKD. The CDR3 spans 12 residues. The V end was cut by 8 bases, the J end by 4 bases, with 11 bases between. The chain recombines TRBV10-3 with TRBJ1-2, with D tentatively TRBD1 (5 bases). The TCR comes from a woman in her forties or fifties with acute or convalescent COVID-19. Sequenced sample: peripheral blood. CDR3: CAIGQGIYGYTF. In nucleotides, the CDR3 is TGTGCCATCGGCCAGGGCATCTATGGCTACACCTTC.